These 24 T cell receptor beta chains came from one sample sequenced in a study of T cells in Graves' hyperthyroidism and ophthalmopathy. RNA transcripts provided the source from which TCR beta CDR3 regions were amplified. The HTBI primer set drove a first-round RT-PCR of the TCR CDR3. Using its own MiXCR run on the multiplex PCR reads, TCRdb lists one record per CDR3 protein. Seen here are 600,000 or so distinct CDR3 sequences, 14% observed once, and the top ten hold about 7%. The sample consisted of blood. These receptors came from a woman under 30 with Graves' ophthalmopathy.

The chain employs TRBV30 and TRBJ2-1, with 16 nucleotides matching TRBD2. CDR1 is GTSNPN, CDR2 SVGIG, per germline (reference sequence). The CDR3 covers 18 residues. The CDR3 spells CAYHHGTSGRGSYNEQFF. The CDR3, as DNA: TGTGCTTACCACCACGGGACTAGCGGGAGGGGATCCTACAATGAGCAGTTCTTC.

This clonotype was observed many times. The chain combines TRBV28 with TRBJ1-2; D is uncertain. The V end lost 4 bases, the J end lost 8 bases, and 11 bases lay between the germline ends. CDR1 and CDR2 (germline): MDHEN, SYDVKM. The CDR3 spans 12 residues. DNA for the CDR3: TGTGCCAGCAGTTACCAGGAGGGCGGCTACACCTTC. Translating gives CASSYQEGGYTF.

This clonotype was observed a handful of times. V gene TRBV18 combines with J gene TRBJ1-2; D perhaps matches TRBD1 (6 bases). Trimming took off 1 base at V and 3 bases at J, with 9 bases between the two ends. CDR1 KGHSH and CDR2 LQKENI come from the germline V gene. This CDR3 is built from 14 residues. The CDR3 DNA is TGTGCCAGCTCACCACAGGGACACGACTATGGCTACACCTTC. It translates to CASSPQGHDYGYTF.

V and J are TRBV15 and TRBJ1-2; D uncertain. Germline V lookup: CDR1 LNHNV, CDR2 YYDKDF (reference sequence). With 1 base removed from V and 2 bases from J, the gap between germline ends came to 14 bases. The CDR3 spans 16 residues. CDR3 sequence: CATSRGNLPNNYGYTF. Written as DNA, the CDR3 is TGTGCCACCAGCAGAGGCAACCTTCCGAACAACTATGGCTACACCTTC.

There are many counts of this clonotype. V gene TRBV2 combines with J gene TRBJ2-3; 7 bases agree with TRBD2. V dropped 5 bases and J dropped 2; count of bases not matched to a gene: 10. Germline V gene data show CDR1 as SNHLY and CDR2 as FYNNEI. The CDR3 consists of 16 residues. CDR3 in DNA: TGTGCCAGCAGTAGCATAACGGGACTACCCACAGATACGCAGTATTTT. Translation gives CASSSITGLPTDTQYF.

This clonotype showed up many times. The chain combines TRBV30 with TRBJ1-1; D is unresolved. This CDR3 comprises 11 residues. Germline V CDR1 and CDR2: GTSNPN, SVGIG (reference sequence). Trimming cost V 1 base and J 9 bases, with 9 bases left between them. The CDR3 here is CAWSGGEKAFF. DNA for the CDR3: TGTGCCTGGAGTGGCGGAGAGAAAGCTTTCTTT.

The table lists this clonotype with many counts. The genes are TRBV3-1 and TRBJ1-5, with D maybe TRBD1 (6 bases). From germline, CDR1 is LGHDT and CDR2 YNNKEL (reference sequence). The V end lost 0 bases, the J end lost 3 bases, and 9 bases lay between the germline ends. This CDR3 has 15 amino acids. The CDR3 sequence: CASSQDSGANQPQHF. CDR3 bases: TGTGCCAGCAGCCAAGATTCGGGGGCCAATCAGCCCCAGCATTTT.

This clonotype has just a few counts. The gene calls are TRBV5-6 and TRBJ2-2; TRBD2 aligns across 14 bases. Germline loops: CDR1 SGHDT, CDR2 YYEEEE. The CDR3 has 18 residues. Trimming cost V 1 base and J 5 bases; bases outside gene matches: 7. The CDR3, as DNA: TGTGCCAGCAGCTTGTTAAAGGGACTAGCGGGAGAAACCGGGGAGCTGTTTTTT. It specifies CASSLLKGLAGETGELFF.

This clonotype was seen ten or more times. The chain's CDR3 is CASTPGDRLYTEAFF. The CDR3 DNA reads TGTGCCAGCACTCCCGGAGACAGGTTATACACTGAAGCTTTCTTT. This chain uses TRBV6-1 with TRBJ1-1; D might be TRBD1 (6 bases). This CDR3 comprises 15 residues. Looked up from germline, CDR1 is MNHNS and CDR2 is SASEGT. The V gene lost 7 bases and the J gene lost 3 bases, with 18 bases spanning the gap.

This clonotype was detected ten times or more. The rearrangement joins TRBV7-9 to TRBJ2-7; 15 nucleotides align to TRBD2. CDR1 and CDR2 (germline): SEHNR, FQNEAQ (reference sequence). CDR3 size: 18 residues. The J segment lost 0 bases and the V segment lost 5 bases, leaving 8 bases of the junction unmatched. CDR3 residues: CASSRTGTSGRLSYEQYF. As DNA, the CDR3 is TGTGCCAGCAGCCGGACCGGGACTAGCGGGAGGCTCTCCTACGAGCAGTACTTC.

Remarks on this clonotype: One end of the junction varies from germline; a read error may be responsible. This CDR3 reads CAGSFTGAWSPGGYTF. In DNA, the CDR3 is TGTGCCGGCAGTTTTACCGGGGCTTGGTCTCCGGGTGGCTACACCTTC. This sequence joins TRBV27 and TRBJ1-2; weak D call: TRBD1 (5 bases). Germline V gives CDR1 MNHEY, CDR2 SMNVEV (reference sequence). The CDR3 contains 16 residues.

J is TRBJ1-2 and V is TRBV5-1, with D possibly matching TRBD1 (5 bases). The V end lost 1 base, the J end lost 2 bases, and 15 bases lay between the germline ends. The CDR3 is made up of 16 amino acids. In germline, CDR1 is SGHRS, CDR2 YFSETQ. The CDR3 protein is CASSLTRATENYGYTF. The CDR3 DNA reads TGCGCCAGCAGCTTGACCAGGGCGACCGAAAACTATGGCTACACCTTC.

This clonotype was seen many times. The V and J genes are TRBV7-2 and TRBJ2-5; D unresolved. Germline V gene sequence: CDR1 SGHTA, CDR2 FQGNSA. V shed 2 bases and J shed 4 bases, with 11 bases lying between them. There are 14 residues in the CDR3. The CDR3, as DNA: TGTGCCAGCAGCTTACTCTTACAGTCAGAGACCCAGTACTTC. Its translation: CASSLLLQSETQYF.

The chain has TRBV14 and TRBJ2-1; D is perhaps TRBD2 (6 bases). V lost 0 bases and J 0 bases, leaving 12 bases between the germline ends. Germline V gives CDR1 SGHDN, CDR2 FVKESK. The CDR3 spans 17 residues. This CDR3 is CASSQDRVGGSYNEQFF. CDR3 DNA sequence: TGTGCCAGCAGCCAAGATAGGGTGGGAGGCTCCTACAATGAGCAGTTCTTC. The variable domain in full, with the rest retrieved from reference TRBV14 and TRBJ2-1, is EAGVTQFPSHSVIEKGQTVTLRCDPISGHDNLYWYRRVMGKEIKFLLHFVKESKQDESGMPNNRFLAERTGGTYSTLKVQPAELEDSGVYFCASSQDRVGGSYNEQFFGPGTRLTVL.

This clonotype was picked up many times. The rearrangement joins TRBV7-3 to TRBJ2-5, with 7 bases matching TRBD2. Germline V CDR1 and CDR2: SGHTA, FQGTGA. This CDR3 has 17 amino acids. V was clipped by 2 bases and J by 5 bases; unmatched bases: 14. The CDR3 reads CASSLWGGGSPHETQYF. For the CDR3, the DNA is TGTGCCAGCAGCTTATGGGGCGGCGGGAGCCCCCACGAGACCCAGTACTTC.

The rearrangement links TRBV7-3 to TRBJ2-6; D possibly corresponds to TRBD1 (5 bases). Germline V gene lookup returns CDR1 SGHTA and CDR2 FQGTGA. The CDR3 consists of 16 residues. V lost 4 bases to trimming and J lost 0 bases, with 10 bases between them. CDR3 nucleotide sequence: TGTGCCAGCAGCTCCACCGACAGCTCTGGGGCCAACGTCCTGACTTTC. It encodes CASSSTDSSGANVLTF.

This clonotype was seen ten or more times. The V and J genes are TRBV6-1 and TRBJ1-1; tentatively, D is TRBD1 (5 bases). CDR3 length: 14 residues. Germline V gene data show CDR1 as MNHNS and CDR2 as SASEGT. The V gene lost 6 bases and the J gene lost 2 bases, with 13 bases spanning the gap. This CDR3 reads CASRTVGLNTEAFF. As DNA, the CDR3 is TGTGCCAGCAGGACGGTGGGGCTCAACACTGAAGCTTTCTTT.

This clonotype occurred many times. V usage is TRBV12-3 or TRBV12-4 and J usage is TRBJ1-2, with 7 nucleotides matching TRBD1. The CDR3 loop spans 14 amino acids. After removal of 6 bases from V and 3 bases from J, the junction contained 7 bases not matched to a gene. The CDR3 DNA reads TGTGCCAGCAGCGCGACAGGGTGGGACTATGGCTACACCTTC. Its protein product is CASSATGWDYGYTF.

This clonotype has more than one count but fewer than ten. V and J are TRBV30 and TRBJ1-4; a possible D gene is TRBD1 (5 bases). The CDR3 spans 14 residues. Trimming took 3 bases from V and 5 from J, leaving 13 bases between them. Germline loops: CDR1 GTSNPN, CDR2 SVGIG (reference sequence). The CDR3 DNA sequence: TGTGCCTGGAGGGATACAGGAGCCAATGAAAAACTGTTTTTT. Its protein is CAWRDTGANEKLFF. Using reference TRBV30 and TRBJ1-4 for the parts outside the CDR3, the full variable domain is SQTIHQWPATLVQPVGSPLSLECTVEGTSNPNLYWYRQAAGRGLQLLFYSVGIGQISSEVPQNLSASRPQDRQFILSSKKLLLSDSGFYLCAWRDTGANEKLFFGSGTQLSVL.

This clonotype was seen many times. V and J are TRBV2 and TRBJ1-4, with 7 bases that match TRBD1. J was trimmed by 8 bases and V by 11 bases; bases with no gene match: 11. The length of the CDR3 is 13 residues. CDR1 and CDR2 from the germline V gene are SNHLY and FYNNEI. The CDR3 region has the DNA TGTGCCGATAGGGGGCAGGGAATCGAAAAACTGTTTTTT. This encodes CADRGQGIEKLFF.

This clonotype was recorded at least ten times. CDR3 region: CASSPGLAGEWYEQYF. The CDR3 region has the DNA TGTGCCAGCAGCCCAGGACTAGCGGGAGAATGGTACGAGCAGTACTTC. The genes are TRBV7-8 and TRBJ2-7; TRBD2 matches at 13 bases. V lost 5 bases to trimming and J lost 4 bases; unmatched junction nucleotides: 8. Germline V gives CDR1 SGHVS, CDR2 FQNEAQ. The CDR3 totals 16 residues.

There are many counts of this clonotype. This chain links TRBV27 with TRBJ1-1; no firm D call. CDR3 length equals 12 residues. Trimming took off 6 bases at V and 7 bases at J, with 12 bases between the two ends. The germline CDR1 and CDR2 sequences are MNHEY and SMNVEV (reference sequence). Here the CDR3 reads CASSTGVLEAFF. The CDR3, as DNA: TGTGCCAGCAGCACGGGTGTCCTTGAAGCTTTCTTT.

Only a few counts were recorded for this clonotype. CDR3 residues: CASSQVPGSGANVLTF. CDR3 in DNA: TGCGCCAGCAGCCAAGTACCGGGCTCTGGGGCCAACGTCCTGACTTTC. V and J are TRBV4-3 and TRBJ2-6; D not resolved. Trimming took 1 base from V and 0 from J, leaving 7 bases between them. Germline V gene sequence: CDR1 LGHNA, CDR2 YSLEER. The CDR3 runs 16 residues.

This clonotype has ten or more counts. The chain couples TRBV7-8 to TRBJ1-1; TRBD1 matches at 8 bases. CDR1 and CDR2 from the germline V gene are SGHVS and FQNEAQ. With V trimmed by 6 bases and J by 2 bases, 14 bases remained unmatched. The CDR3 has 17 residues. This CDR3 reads CASSRNPGQAFNTEAFF. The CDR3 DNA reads TGTGCCAGCAGTCGTAATCCGGGACAGGCGTTCAACACTGAAGCTTTCTTT.